This T cell receptor beta chain was documented in a study of technical replicates of blood from a handful of donors (dated by TCRdb to 2016 to 2017). Notes on this clone: Its antigen has not been determined. No base-level quality is on record; no much larger clone is a single base apart.

Library generation was performed with the immunoSEQ multiplex PCR assay. What TCRdb holds here is the immuneACCESS table cut down to in-frame rearrangements. Part of the clones is not present; checked against another copy, under half of the missing clones reflect an unresolved V gene, and the others are unexplained. Present in this sample are roughly 70,000 clones, 90% of which were seen just once. About 4.5% of the sample is in the top ten clones. Sequencing was performed on PBMCs. The sequence was obtained from a human donor in good health. Some clones in this sample may be carry-over from other donors' samples.

The sequenced DNA: TGTGCCAGCAGCCCATCCTTTGCGGGACAGGGGTACAATGAGCAGTTCTTC. It encodes CASSPSFAGQGYNEQFF. This receptor chain uses TRBV5-6 and TRBJ2-1; 10 middle bases align to TRBD1. From the cysteine up to the phenylalanine, the CDR3 has a length of 17 residues. Here the CDR3 DNA is all that survives: 51 bases in frame from base 1. Looking up the germline V gene yields CDR1 SGHDT and CDR2 YYEEEE. V ends up 4 bases short and J 4 bases short, with an unmatched junction base count of 11.